These T cell receptor beta chains were read from a single sample in a study of vaccination and CD4 T cells after COVID-19. Their cognate antigens are unknown. Each CDR3 protein is one row after TCRdb ran MiXCR on the PCR reads. The sample has 15,000 to 25,000 distinct CDR3 sequences, about two fifths seen once. The sample comprised cultured CD4+ T cells from blood. These receptors all come from a human donor with COVID-19. The CDR3 runs from the conserved cysteine through the conserved F or W. A D gene is named only where the DNA matches it firmly. Size values are once, few and many counts, or a class for expanded clones, and some rows have none.

-	TRBV7-2	-	TRBJ2-1	TGTGCCAGCAGCTATCATATGGGCGGACGATACAATGAGCAGTTCTTC	CASSYHMGGRYNEQFF
once	TRBV12-3/TRBV12-4	-	TRBJ1-5	TGTGCCAGCAGTTTAGGACCGGTGGCCCGGCTAGGGCCCCAGCATTTT	CASSLGPVARLGPQHF
-	TRBV7-2	-	TRBJ1-2	TGTGCCAGCAGCATACAGGGAGGGGATGGCTACACCTTC	CASSIQGGDGYTF
once	TRBV20-1	TRBD1	TRBJ2-3	TGCAGTGCTAGAGGGGCAGGACAGGCGAGCACAGATACGCAGTATTTT	CSARGAGQASTDTQYF
-	TRBV27	TRBD1	TRBJ1-4	TGTGCCAGCAGTACATCCCGGGACAGGGCCAGACTAAATGAAAAACTGTTTTTT	CASSTSRDRARLNEKLFF
-	TRBV6-1	-	TRBJ1-4	TGTGCCAGCAGTGAAAACGTCTCGGGAAAACTGTTTTTT	CASSENVSGKLFF
-	TRBV27	-	TRBJ2-7	TGTGCCAGCAGGCCATGGGGGGGGCAGGGGTCCTACGAGCAGTACTTC	CASRPWGGQGSYEQYF
-	TRBV7-2	TRBD1	TRBJ2-7	TGTGCCAGCAGCCGGCGGACAGGACTTACCTACGAGCAGTACTTC	CASSRRTGLTYEQYF
-	TRBV11-2	-	TRBJ2-7	TGTGCCAGCACCAACGGGAATGTTCTTGGGAGCGAGCAGTACTTC	CASTNGNVLGSEQYF
few	TRBV6-9	-	TRBJ2-7	TGTGCCAGCAGTTACCCTGACAGCGGCTACGAGCAGTACTTC	CASSYPDSGYEQYF
few	TRBV7-9	TRBD1	TRBJ2-5	TGTGCCAGCAGCGCCCCTTACAGGGGCGGGGAGACCCAGTACTTC	CASSAPYRGGETQYF
once	TRBV11-2	TRBD1	TRBJ1-2	TGTGCCAGCAGCTTAGTGAAGCGGGGCGGACAGGGTGAGAAAGGGAACTATGGCTACACCTTC	CASSLVKRGGQGEKGNYGYTF
-	TRBV6-1	TRBD1	TRBJ1-3	TGTGCCAGCAGTGTGACAGGGAGATCCTCTGGAAACACCATATATTTT	CASSVTGRSSGNTIYF
-	TRBV12-3/TRBV12-4	-	TRBJ2-7	TGTGCCAGCAGTTTAGTTCAGTCCTCCTACGAGCAGTACTTC	CASSLVQSSYEQYF
few	TRBV12-3/TRBV12-4	-	TRBJ2-5	TGTGCCAGCAGTCCAGAGAAGTACCAAGAGACCCAGTACTTC	CASSPEKYQETQYF